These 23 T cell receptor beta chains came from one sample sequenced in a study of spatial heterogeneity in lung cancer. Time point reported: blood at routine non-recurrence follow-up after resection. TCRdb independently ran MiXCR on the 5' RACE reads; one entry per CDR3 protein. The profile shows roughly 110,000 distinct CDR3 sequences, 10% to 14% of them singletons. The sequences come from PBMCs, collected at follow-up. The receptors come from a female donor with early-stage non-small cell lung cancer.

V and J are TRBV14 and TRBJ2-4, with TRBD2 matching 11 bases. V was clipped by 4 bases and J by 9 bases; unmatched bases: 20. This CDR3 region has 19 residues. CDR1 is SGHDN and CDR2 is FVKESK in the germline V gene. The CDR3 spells CASSPRFDVSGRAESIQYF. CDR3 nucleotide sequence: TGTGCCAGCAGCCCAAGATTCGATGTTAGCGGGAGGGCCGAAAGCATTCAGTACTTC.

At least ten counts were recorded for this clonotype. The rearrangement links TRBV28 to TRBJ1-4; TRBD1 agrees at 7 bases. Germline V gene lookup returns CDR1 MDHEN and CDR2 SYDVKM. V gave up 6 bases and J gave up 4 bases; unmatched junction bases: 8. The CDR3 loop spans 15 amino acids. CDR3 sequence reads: CASSRQGSRNEKLFF. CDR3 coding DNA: TGTGCCAGCAGCAGACAGGGTTCGCGTAATGAAAAACTGTTTTTT.

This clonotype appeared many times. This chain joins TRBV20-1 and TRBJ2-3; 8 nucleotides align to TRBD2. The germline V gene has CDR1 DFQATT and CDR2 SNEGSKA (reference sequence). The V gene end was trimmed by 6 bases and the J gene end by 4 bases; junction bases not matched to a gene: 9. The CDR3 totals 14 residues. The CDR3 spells CSAQQSGRSDTQYF. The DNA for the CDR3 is TGCAGTGCCCAGCAAAGCGGGAGATCAGATACGCAGTATTTT.

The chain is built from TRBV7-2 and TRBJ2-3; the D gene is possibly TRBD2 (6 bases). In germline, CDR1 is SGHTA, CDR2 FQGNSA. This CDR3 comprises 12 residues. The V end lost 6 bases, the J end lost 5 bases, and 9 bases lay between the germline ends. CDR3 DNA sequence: TGTGCCAGCAGGCACGGGGGAGATACGCAGTATTTT. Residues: CASRHGGDTQYF.

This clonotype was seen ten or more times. The CDR3 here is CASTLGPETLSNEKLFF. The CDR3 DNA follows: TGCGCCAGCACCCTGGGGCCGGAGACGTTGTCTAATGAAAAACTGTTTTTT. V usage is TRBV5-1 and J usage is TRBJ1-4; TRBD1 might be the D (5 bases). Trimming cost V 6 bases and J 3 bases, with 21 bases left between them. Germline CDR1 is SGHRS and CDR2 is YFSETQ. The CDR3 runs 17 residues.

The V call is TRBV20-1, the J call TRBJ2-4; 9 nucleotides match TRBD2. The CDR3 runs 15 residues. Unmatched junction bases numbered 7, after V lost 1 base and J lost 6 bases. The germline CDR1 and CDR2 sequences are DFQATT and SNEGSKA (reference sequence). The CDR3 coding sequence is TGCAGTGCTAGAGCCTTACTAGCGGGCGGAAACATTCAGTACTTC. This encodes CSARALLAGGNIQYF.

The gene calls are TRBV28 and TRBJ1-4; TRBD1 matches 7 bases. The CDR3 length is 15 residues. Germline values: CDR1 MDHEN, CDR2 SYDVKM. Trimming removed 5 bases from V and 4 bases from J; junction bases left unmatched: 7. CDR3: CASSPTQGGNEKLFF. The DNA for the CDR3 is TGTGCCAGCAGTCCAACTCAGGGGGGTAATGAAAAACTGTTTTTT.

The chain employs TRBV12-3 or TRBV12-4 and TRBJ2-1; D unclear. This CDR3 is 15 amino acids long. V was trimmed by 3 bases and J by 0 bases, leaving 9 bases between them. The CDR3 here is CASSFIEFSYNEQFF. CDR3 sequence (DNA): TGTGCCAGCAGTTTTATAGAATTCTCCTACAATGAGCAGTTCTTC.

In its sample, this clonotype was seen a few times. The CDR3 DNA reads as TGTGCCAGTAGTATCGCGGGACACACCGGGGAGCTGTTTTTT. Translation gives CASSIAGHTGELFF. This chain uses TRBV19 with TRBJ2-2; TRBD2 might be the D (6 bases). The CDR3 extends over 14 amino acids. Germline V gene lookup returns CDR1 LNHDA and CDR2 SQIVND (reference sequence). The V gene lost 3 bases and the J gene lost 3 bases, with 8 bases spanning the gap.

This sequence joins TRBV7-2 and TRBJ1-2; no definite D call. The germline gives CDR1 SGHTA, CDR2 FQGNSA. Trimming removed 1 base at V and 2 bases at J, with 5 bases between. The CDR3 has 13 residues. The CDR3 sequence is CASSLVRNYGYTF. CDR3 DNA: TGTGCCAGCAGCTTAGTCAGGAACTATGGCTACACCTTC.

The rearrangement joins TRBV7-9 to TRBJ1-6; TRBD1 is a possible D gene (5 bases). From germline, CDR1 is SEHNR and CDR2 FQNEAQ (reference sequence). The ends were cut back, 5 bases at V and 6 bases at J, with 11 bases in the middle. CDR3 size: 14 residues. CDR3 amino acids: CASSPGLLNSPLHF. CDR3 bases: TGTGCCAGCAGCCCGGGACTCCTTAATTCACCCCTCCACTTT.

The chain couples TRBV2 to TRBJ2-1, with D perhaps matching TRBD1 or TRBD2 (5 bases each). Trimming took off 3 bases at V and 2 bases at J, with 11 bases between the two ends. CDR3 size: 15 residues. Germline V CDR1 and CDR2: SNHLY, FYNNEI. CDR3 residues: CASSDLGVPYNEQFF. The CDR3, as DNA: TGTGCCAGCAGTGATTTGGGGGTCCCCTACAATGAGCAGTTCTTC. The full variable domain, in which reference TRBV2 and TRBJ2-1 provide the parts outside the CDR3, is EPEVTQTPSHQVTQMGQEVILRCVPISNHLYFYWYRQILGQKVEFLVSFYNNEISEKSEIFDDQFSVERPDGSNFTLKIRSTKLEDSAMYFCASSDLGVPYNEQFFGPGTRLTVL.

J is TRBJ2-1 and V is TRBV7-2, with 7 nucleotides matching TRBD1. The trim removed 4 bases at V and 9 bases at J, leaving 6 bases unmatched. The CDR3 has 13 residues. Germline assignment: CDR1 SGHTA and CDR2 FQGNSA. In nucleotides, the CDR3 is TGTGCCAGCAGCTCCGGGACAGAGGGTGAGCAGTTCTTC. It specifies CASSSGTEGEQFF.

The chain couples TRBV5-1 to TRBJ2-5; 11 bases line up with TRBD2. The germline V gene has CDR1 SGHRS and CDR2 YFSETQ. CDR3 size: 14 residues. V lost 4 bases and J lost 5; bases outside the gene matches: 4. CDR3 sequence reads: CASSGASGRETQYF. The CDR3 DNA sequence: TGCGCCAGCAGCGGGGCTAGCGGGAGGGAGACCCAGTACTTC.

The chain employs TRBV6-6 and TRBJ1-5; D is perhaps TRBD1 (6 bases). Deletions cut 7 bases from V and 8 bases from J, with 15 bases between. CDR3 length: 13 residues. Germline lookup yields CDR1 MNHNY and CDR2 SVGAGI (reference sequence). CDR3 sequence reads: CASNTGSLEPQHF. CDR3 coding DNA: TGTGCCAGCAACACAGGGTCCTTGGAGCCCCAGCATTTT.

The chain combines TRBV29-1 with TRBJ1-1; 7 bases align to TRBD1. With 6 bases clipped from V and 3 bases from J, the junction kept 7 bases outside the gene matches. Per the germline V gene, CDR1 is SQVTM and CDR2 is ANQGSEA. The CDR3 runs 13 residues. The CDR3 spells CSVATGVDTEAFF. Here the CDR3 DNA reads TGCAGCGTAGCTACAGGGGTGGACACTGAAGCTTTCTTT.

The chain's CDR3 is CASRKGYTDTQYF. DNA for the CDR3: TGCGCCAGCAGGAAGGGATACACAGATACGCAGTATTTT. The rearrangement uses TRBV5-1 and TRBJ2-3; D is undetermined. The CDR3 sequence is 13 residues long. CDR1 SGHRS and CDR2 YFSETQ come from the germline V gene. V gave up 5 bases and J gave up 2 bases, with 9 bases separating them.

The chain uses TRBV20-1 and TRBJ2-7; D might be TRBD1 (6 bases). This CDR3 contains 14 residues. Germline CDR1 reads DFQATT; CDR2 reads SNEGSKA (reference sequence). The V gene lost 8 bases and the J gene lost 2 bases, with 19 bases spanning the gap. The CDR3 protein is CSLSEVKGAYEQYF. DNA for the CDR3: TGCAGTCTTTCCGAGGTGAAGGGGGCCTACGAGCAGTACTTC.

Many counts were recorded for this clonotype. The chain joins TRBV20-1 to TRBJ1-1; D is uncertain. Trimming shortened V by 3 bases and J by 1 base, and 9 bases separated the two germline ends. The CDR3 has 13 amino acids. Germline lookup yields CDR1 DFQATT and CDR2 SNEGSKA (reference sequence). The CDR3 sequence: CSASVTANTEAFF. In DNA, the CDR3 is TGCAGTGCTAGCGTTACAGCGAACACTGAAGCTTTCTTT.

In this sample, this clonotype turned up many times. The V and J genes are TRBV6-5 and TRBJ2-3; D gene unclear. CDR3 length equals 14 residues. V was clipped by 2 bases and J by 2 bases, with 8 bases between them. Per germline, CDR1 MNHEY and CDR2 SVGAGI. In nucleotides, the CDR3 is TGTGCCAGCAGTTACGGCTCTGCCACAGATACGCAGTATTTT. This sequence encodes CASSYGSATDTQYF.

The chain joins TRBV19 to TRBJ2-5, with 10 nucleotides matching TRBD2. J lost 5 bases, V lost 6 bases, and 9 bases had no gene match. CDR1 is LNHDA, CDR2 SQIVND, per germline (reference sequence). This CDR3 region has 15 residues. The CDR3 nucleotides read TGTGCCAGTAGCAATAGCGGGAGGAACTGGGAGACCCAGTACTTC. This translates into CASSNSGRNWETQYF.

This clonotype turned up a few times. The DNA of the CDR3 is TGTGCCAGCAGCTTGGTTCAGTATAGCAATCAGCCCCAGCATTTT. Protein product: CASSLVQYSNQPQHF. J is TRBJ1-5 and V is TRBV5-5; unclear D gene. Germline CDR1 and CDR2: SGHKS and YYEKEE (reference sequence). This CDR3 contains 15 residues. Trimming removed 0 bases from V and 0 bases from J, with 7 bases in between.

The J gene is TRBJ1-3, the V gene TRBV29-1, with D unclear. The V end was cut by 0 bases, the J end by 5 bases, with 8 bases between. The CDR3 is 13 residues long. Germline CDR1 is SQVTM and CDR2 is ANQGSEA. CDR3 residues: CSVEDAVRNTIYF. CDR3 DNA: TGCAGCGTTGAAGATGCGGTTAGAAACACCATATATTTT.